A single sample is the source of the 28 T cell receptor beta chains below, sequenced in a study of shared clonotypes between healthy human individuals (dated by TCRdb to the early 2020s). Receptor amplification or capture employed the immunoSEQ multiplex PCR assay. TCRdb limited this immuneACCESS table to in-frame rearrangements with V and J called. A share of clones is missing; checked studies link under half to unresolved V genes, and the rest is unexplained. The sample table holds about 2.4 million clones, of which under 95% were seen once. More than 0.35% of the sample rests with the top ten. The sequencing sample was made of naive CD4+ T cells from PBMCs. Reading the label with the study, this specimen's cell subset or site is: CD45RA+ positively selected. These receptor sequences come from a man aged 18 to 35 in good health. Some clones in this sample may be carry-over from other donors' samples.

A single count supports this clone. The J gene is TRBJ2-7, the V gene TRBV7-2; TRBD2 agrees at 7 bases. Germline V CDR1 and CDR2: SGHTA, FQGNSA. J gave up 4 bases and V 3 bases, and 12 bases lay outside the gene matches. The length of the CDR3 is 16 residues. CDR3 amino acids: CASSLAMWRERYEQYF. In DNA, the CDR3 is TGTGCCAGCAGCTTGGCCATGTGGCGGGAGCGGTACGAGCAGTACTTC.

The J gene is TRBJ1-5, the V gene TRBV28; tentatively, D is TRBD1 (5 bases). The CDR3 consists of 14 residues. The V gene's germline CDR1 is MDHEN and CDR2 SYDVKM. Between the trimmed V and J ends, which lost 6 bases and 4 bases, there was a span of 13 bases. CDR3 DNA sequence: TGTGCCAGCAGGGGGTCTGGGGGAAATCAGCCCCAGCATTTT. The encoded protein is CASRGSGGNQPQHF.

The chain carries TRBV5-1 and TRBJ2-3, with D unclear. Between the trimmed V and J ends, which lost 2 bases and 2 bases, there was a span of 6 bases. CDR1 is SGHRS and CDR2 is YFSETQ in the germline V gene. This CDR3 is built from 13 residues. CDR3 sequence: CASSFDNTDTQYF. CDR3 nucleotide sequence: TGCGCCAGCAGCTTTGACAACACAGATACGCAGTATTTT. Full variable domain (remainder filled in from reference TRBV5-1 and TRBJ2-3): KAGVTQTPRYLIKTRGQQVTLSCSPISGHRSVSWYQQTPGQGLQFLFEYFSETQRNKGNFPGRFSGRQFSNSRSEMNVSTLELGDSALYLCASSFDNTDTQYFGPGTRLTVL.

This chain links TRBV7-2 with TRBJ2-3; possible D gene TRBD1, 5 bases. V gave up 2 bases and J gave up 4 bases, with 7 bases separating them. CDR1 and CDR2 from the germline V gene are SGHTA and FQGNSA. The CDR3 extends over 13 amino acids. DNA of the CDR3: TGTGCCAGCAGCTTATCAGGGCCAGATACGCAGTATTTT. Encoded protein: CASSLSGPDTQYF.

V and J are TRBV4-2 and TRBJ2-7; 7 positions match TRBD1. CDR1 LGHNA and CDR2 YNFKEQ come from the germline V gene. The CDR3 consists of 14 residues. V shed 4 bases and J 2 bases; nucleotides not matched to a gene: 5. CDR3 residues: CASSRRDSPYEQYF. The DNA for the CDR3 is TGTGCCAGCAGCCGCCGGGACAGTCCCTACGAGCAGTACTTC.

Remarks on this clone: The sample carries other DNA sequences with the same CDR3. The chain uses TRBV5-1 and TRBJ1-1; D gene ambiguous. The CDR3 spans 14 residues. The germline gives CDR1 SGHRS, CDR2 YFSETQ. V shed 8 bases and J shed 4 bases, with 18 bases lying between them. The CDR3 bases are TGCGCCAGTTTAGATCCGGGGTATGGCACTGAAGCTTTCTTT. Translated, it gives CASLDPGYGTEAFF.

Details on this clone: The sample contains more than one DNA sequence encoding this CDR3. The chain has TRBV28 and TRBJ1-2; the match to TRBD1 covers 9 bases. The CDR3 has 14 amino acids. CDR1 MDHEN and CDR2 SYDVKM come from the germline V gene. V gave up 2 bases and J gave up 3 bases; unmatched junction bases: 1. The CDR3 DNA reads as TGTGCCAGCAGTTTAACAGGGGGCGACTATGGCTACACCTTC. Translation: CASSLTGGDYGYTF.

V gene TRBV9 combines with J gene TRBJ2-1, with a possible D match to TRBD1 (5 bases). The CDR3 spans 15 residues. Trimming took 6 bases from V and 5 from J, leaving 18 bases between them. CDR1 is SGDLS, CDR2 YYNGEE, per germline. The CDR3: CASNRLTGADNEQFF. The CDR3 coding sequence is TGTGCCAGCAACCGATTAACTGGGGCTGACAATGAGCAGTTCTTC. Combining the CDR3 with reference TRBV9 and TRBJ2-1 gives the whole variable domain DSGVTQTPKHLITATGQRVTLRCSPRSGDLSVYWYQQSLDQGLQFLIQYYNGEERAKGNILERFSAQQFPDLHSELNLSSLELGDSALYFCASNRLTGADNEQFFGPGTRLTVL.

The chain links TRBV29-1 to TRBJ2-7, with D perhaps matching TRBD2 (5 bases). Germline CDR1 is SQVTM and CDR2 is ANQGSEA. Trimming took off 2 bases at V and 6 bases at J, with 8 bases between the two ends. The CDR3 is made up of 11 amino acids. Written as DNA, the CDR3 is TGCAGCGTTGAAATGGGAGTCGAGCAGTACTTC. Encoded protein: CSVEMGVEQYF.

The CDR3 DNA is TGTGCCAGCAGCCCTCGGATAGGGCGGACCAACGTCCTGACTTTC. It codes for CASSPRIGRTNVLTF. The chain couples TRBV7-3 to TRBJ2-6; D remains ambiguous. V dropped 5 bases and J dropped 8 bases, with 16 bases sitting between them. Germline-derived CDR1 and CDR2 are SGHTA and FQGTGA. This CDR3 is 15 amino acids long.

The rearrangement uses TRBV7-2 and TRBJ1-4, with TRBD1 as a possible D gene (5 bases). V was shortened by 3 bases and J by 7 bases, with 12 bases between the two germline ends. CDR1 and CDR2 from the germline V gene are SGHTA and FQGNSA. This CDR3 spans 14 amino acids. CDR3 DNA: TGTGCCAGCAGCTTGGGCAGGGAGAGTGAAAAACTGTTTTTT. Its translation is CASSLGRESEKLFF. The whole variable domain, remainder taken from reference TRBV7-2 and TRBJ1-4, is GAGVSQSPSNKVTEKGKDVELRCDPISGHTALYWYRQSLGQGLEFLIYFQGNSAPDKSGLPSDRFSAERTGGSVSTLTIQRTQQEDSAVYLCASSLGRESEKLFFGSGTQLSVL.

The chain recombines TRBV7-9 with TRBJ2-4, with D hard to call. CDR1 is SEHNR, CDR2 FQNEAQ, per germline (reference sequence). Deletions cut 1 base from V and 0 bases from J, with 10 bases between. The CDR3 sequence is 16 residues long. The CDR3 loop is CASSLEDRVAKNIQYF. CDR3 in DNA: TGTGCCAGCAGCTTAGAAGATCGGGTAGCCAAAAACATTCAGTACTTC.

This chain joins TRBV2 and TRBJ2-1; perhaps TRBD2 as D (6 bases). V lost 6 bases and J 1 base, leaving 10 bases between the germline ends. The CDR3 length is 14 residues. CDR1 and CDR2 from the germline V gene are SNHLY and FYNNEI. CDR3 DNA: TGTGCCAGCAGGATTAGCGGATCCTACAATGAGCAGTTCTTC. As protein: CASRISGSYNEQFF.

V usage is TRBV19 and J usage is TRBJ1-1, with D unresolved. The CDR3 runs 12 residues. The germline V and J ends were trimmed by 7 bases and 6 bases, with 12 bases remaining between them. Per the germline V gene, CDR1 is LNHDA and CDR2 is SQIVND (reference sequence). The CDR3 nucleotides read TGTGCCAGTAAGACGGTAACCGCTGAAGCTTTCTTT. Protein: CASKTVTAEAFF.

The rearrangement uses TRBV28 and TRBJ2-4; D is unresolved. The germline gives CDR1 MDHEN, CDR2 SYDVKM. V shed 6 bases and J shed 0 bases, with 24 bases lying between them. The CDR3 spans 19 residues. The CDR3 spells CASSPSSIGRGLAKNIQYF. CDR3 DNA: TGTGCCAGCAGCCCGTCGAGCATCGGCCGTGGGCTAGCCAAAAACATTCAGTACTTC.

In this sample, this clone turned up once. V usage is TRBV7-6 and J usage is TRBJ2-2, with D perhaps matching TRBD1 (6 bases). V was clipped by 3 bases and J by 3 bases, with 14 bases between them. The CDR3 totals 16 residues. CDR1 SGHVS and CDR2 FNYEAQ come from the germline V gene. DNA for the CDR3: TGTGCCAGCAGCTTCTGGGACATTTCGGACACCGGGGAGCTGTTTTTT. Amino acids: CASSFWDISDTGELFF. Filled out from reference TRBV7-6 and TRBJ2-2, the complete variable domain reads GAGVSQSPRYKVTKRGQDVALRCDPISGHVSLYWYRQALGQGPEFLTYFNYEAQQDKSGLPNDRFSAERPEGSISTLTIQRTEQRDSAMYRCASSFWDISDTGELFFGEGSRLTVL.

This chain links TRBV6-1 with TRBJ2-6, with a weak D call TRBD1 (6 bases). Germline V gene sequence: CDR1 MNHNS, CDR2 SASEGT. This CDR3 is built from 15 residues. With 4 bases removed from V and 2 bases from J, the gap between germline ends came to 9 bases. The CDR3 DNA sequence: TGTGCCAGCAGTGGCCAGGGGCCTGGGGCCAACGTCCTGACTTTC. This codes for CASSGQGPGANVLTF.

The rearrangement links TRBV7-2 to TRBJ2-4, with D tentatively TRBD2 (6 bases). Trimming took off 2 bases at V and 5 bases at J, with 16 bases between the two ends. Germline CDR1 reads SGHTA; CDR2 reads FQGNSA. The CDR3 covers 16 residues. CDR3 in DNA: TGTGCCAGCAGCTTATTTCGTCGCGGGATCCAAAACATTCAGTACTTC. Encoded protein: CASSLFRRGIQNIQYF. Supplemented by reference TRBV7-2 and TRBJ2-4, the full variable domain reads GAGVSQSPSNKVTEKGKDVELRCDPISGHTALYWYRQSLGQGLEFLIYFQGNSAPDKSGLPSDRFSAERTGGSVSTLTIQRTQQEDSAVYLCASSLFRRGIQNIQYFGAGTRLSVL.

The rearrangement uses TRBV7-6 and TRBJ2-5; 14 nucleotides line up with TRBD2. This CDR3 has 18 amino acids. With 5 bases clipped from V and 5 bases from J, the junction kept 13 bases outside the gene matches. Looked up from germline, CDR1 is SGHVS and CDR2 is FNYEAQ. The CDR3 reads CASSRGTSGRGWGETQYF. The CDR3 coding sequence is TGTGCCAGCAGCCGCGGGACTAGCGGGAGAGGTTGGGGGGAGACCCAGTACTTC.

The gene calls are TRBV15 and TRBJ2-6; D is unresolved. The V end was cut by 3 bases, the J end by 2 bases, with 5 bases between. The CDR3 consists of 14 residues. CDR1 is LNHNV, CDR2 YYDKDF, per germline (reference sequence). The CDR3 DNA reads TGTGCCACCAGCAGCGATGCTGGGGCCAACGTCCTGACTTTC. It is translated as CATSSDAGANVLTF.

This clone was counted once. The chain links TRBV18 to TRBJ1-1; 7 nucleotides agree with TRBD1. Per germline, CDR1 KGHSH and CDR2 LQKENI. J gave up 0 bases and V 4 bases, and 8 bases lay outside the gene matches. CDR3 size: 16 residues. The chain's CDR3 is CASSQMTGTLNTEAFF. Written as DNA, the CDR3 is TGTGCCAGCTCACAGATGACAGGGACCTTGAACACTGAAGCTTTCTTT.

DNA for the CDR3: TGTGCCTGGGTGGGGAAGGCGTCCTATAATTCACCCCTCCACTTT. Translation gives CAWVGKASYNSPLHF. The rearrangement links TRBV30 to TRBJ1-6, with D unresolved. The length of the CDR3 is 15 residues. CDR1 is GTSNPN, CDR2 SVGIG, per germline (reference sequence). V was clipped by 5 bases and J by 1 base, with 12 bases between them.

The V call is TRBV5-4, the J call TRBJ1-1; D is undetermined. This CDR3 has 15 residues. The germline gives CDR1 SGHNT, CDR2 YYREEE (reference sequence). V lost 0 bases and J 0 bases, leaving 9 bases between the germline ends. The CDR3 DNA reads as TGTGCCAGCAGCTTGGAAGGCTACGTGAACACTGAAGCTTTCTTT. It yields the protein CASSLEGYVNTEAFF.

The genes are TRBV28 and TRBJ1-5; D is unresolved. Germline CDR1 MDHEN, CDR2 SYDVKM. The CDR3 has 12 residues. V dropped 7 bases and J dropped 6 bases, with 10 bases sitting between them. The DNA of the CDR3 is TGTGCCAGCAAGAGAGGGAGTCAGCCCCAGCATTTT. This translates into CASKRGSQPQHF.

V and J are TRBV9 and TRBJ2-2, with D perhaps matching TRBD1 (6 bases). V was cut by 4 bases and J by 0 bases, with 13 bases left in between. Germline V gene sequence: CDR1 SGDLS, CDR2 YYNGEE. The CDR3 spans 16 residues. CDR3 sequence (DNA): TGTGCCAGCAGCTCCCAGACAGGCGCGAACACCGGGGAGCTGTTTTTT. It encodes CASSSQTGANTGELFF.

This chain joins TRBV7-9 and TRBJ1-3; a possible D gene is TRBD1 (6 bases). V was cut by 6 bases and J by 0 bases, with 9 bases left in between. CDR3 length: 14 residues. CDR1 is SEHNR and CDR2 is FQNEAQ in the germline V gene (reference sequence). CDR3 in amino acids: CASSQGYSGNTIYF. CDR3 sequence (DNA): TGTGCCAGCAGTCAGGGGTACTCTGGAAACACCATATATTTT.

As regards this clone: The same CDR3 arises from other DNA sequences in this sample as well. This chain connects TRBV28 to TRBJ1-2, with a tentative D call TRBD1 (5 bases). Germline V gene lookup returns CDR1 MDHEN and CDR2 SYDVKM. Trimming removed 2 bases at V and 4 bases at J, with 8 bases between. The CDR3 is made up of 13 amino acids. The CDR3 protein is CASSLRQSYGYTF. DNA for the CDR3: TGTGCCAGCAGTTTACGACAGTCCTATGGCTACACCTTC.

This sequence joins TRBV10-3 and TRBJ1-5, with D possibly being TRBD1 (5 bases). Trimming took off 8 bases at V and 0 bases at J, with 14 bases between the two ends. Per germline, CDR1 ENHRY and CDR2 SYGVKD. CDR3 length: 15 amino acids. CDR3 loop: CAIGGGTTSNQPQHF. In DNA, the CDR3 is TGTGCCATCGGGGGTGGGACCACTAGCAATCAGCCCCAGCATTTT.